These T cell receptor beta chains were read from a single sample in a study of T cell repertoires in cytomegalovirus infection. TCRdb redid the calling of the reads with MiXCR, one entry per CDR3 protein. Of 350,000 to 400,000 distinct CDR3 sequences detected, about 32% appear once; the ten largest clones hold 13%. These receptors have no identified antigens. The source material was cultured PBMCs, sampled from culture after CMV antigen stimulation. The receptors originated from a human donor in good health (CMV status not recorded). Some clones in this sample may be carry-over from other donors' samples. CDR3s include the opening cysteine and the closing phenylalanine or tryptophan. Fields, in order: CDR3 protein, CDR3 DNA, D gene, V gene, J gene, clone size. D genes are given only for firm matches. The size entry is marked missing in some rows and otherwise reads once, few, many or a size class.

cdr3_aa: CASSEAPLAGTDTQYF
cdr3_nt: TGTGCCAGCAGTGAAGCGCCACTAGCGGGAACAGATACGCAGTATTTT
d_call: TRBD2
v_call: TRBV6-1
j_call: TRBJ2-3
clone_size: few

cdr3_aa: CASSFPGRHGYTF
cdr3_nt: TGTGCCAGCAGTTTTCCGGGAAGGCATGGCTACACCTTC
d_call: -
v_call: TRBV12-3/TRBV12-4
j_call: TRBJ1-2
clone_size: -

cdr3_aa: CASSYPGQRDGELFF
cdr3_nt: TGTGCCAGCAGTTATCCCGGACAGAGAGACGGGGAGCTGTTTTTT
d_call: -
v_call: TRBV6-1
j_call: TRBJ2-2
clone_size: -

cdr3_aa: CASSLQGGPSGNEQFF
cdr3_nt: TGTGCCAGCAGCTTGCAGGGAGGGCCTTCCGGGAATGAGCAGTTCTTC
d_call: TRBD2
v_call: TRBV11-2
j_call: TRBJ2-1
clone_size: many

cdr3_aa: CASSSDRGRAEAFF
cdr3_nt: TGTGCCAGCAGCTCGGACAGGGGGAGAGCTGAAGCTTTCTTT
d_call: TRBD1
v_call: TRBV7-2
j_call: TRBJ1-1
clone_size: few

cdr3_aa: CASSLSQPVGGTEAFF
cdr3_nt: TGTGCCAGCAGTTTATCGCAGCCGGTCGGGGGCACTGAAGCTTTCTTT
d_call: -
v_call: TRBV27
j_call: TRBJ1-1
clone_size: -

cdr3_aa: CASSQEAGNDYGYTF
cdr3_nt: TGCGCCAGCAGCCAAGAGGCTGGGAACGATTATGGCTACACCTTC
d_call: -
v_call: TRBV4-1
j_call: TRBJ1-2
clone_size: -

cdr3_aa: CASTQDRRANTIYF
cdr3_nt: TGTGCCAGCACCCAAGACAGGAGGGCAAACACCATATATTTT
d_call: -
v_call: TRBV6-6
j_call: TRBJ1-3
clone_size: -

cdr3_aa: CASSQVVDTQYF
cdr3_nt: TGCGCCAGCAGCCAAGTGGTAGATACGCAGTATTTT
d_call: -
v_call: TRBV4-1
j_call: TRBJ2-3
clone_size: few

cdr3_aa: CATSDSASTDTQYF
cdr3_nt: TGTGCCACCAGTGATTCGGCTAGCACAGATACGCAGTATTTT
d_call: -
v_call: TRBV24-1
j_call: TRBJ2-3
clone_size: few

cdr3_aa: CASSLDGPLDTQYF
cdr3_nt: TGTGCCAGCAGCTTAGATGGGCCTTTGGATACGCAGTATTTT
d_call: -
v_call: TRBV7-2
j_call: TRBJ2-3
clone_size: many

cdr3_aa: CASSDGQGSNGYTF
cdr3_nt: TGTGCCAGCAGTGACGGACAGGGAAGTAACGGCTACACCTTC
d_call: TRBD1
v_call: TRBV6-5
j_call: TRBJ1-2
clone_size: -

cdr3_aa: CASSQGIRGSPLHF
cdr3_nt: TGTGCCAGCAGTCAGGGAATTAGGGGTTCACCCCTCCACTTT
d_call: -
v_call: TRBV6-8
j_call: TRBJ1-6
clone_size: -

cdr3_aa: CASSLDSSPVVTDTQYF
cdr3_nt: TGCGCCAGCAGCTTGGATTCTAGCCCGGTCGTCACAGATACGCAGTATTTT
d_call: -
v_call: TRBV5-1
j_call: TRBJ2-3
clone_size: few

cdr3_aa: CSAAILAGLGEQYF
cdr3_nt: TGCAGTGCTGCGATCCTAGCGGGCCTGGGGGAGCAGTACTTC
d_call: TRBD2
v_call: TRBV20-1
j_call: TRBJ2-7
clone_size: -

cdr3_aa: CASSYEAKPGSADTQYF
cdr3_nt: TGTGCCAGCAGTTACGAGGCTAAGCCGGGATCGGCAGATACGCAGTATTTT
d_call: -
v_call: TRBV6-2/TRBV6-3
j_call: TRBJ2-3
clone_size: -

cdr3_aa: CASSSDRGWHGYTF
cdr3_nt: TGTGCCAGCAGTTCGGACCGGGGGTGGCATGGCTACACCTTC
d_call: -
v_call: TRBV28
j_call: TRBJ1-2
clone_size: -

cdr3_aa: CASSEVGLLNTGELFF
cdr3_nt: TGCGCCAGCAGTGAAGTTGGACTCCTGAACACCGGGGAGCTGTTTTTT
d_call: -
v_call: TRBV10-2
j_call: TRBJ2-2
clone_size: few

cdr3_aa: CASSQETGGEQFF
cdr3_nt: TGCGCCAGCAGCCAGGAGACAGGCGGTGAGCAGTTCTTC
d_call: -
v_call: TRBV4-3
j_call: TRBJ2-1
clone_size: -

cdr3_aa: CASSPRQSSSQETQYF
cdr3_nt: TGTGCCAGCAGCCCACGCCAGAGTTCCTCCCAAGAGACCCAGTACTTC
d_call: -
v_call: TRBV5-4
j_call: TRBJ2-5
clone_size: -

cdr3_aa: CASSLEMGRGLLLSYNEQFF
cdr3_nt: TGTGCCAGCAGCTTGGAAATGGGAAGGGGACTACTGTTGTCCTACAATGAGCAGTTCTTC
d_call: TRBD2
v_call: TRBV5-6
j_call: TRBJ2-1
clone_size: -

cdr3_aa: CASSFPDSYGYTF
cdr3_nt: TGTGCCAGCAGCTTTCCGGACAGCTATGGCTACACCTTC
d_call: -
v_call: TRBV7-2
j_call: TRBJ1-2
clone_size: few

cdr3_aa: CASKFQPSRQGIVRNEQFF
cdr3_nt: TGTGCCAGCAAGTTCCAGCCCTCCAGACAGGGGATAGTTCGGAATGAGCAGTTCTTC
d_call: TRBD1
v_call: TRBV6-2/TRBV6-3
j_call: TRBJ2-1
clone_size: few

cdr3_aa: CASSQEIRDYSGNTIYF
cdr3_nt: TGCGCCAGCAGCCAAGAAATCAGGGACTACTCTGGAAACACCATATATTTT
d_call: -
v_call: TRBV4-1
j_call: TRBJ1-3
clone_size: -

cdr3_aa: CASSSGPSGSYNEQFF
cdr3_nt: TGTGCCAGCAGCAGTGGGCCTTCAGGGTCCTACAATGAGCAGTTCTTC
d_call: -
v_call: TRBV11-2
j_call: TRBJ2-1
clone_size: few

cdr3_aa: CASSIDPIQENTEAFF
cdr3_nt: TGTGCCAGTAGTATAGATCCAATACAGGAGAACACTGAAGCTTTCTTT
d_call: -
v_call: TRBV19
j_call: TRBJ1-1
clone_size: few

cdr3_aa: CATSDSVGVRTDTQYF
cdr3_nt: TGTGCCACCAGTGATTCTGTGGGAGTGAGAACAGATACGCAGTATTTT
d_call: -
v_call: TRBV24-1
j_call: TRBJ2-3
clone_size: few

cdr3_aa: CSDGTATTEAFF
cdr3_nt: TGCAGCGATGGGACAGCCACCACTGAAGCTTTCTTT
d_call: TRBD1
v_call: TRBV29-1
j_call: TRBJ1-1
clone_size: -

cdr3_aa: CASSFSSGDSPGNTIYF
cdr3_nt: TGTGCCAGCAGTTTTTCGTCAGGAGACAGTCCTGGAAACACCATATATTTT
d_call: -
v_call: TRBV12-3/TRBV12-4
j_call: TRBJ1-3
clone_size: -

cdr3_aa: CASSPGSGGADTQYF
cdr3_nt: TGTGCCAGCAGCCCGGGGTCCGGAGGGGCAGATACGCAGTATTTT
d_call: -
v_call: TRBV7-6
j_call: TRBJ2-3
clone_size: -

cdr3_aa: CASSPDRADQPQHF
cdr3_nt: TGTGCCAGCAGCCCGGACAGGGCGGATCAGCCCCAGCATTTT
d_call: TRBD1
v_call: TRBV7-9
j_call: TRBJ1-5
clone_size: many

cdr3_aa: CASSQGLAGAYSYNEQFF
cdr3_nt: TGCGCCAGCAGCCAGGGACTAGCGGGAGCCTACTCCTACAATGAGCAGTTCTTC
d_call: TRBD2
v_call: TRBV4-3
j_call: TRBJ2-1
clone_size: few

cdr3_aa: CASSPLSPGLASYNEQFF
cdr3_nt: TGTGCCAGCTCACCATTGTCACCGGGACTAGCGTCCTACAATGAGCAGTTCTTC
d_call: TRBD2
v_call: TRBV18
j_call: TRBJ2-1
clone_size: -

cdr3_aa: CASSPDRVGGYGYTF
cdr3_nt: TGTGCCAGCAGCCCGGACAGGGTGGGGGGCTATGGCTACACCTTC
d_call: TRBD1
v_call: TRBV5-4
j_call: TRBJ1-2
clone_size: few

cdr3_aa: CATSEPTGPNYGYTF
cdr3_nt: TGTGCCACCAGTGAGCCGACGGGACCTAACTATGGCTACACCTTC
d_call: -
v_call: TRBV24-1
j_call: TRBJ1-2
clone_size: few

cdr3_aa: CASNPIAGGSAEQFF
cdr3_nt: TGTGCCAGCAACCCAATAGCGGGAGGATCTGCCGAGCAGTTCTTC
d_call: TRBD2
v_call: TRBV6-6
j_call: TRBJ2-1
clone_size: -

cdr3_aa: CASSARGTGGAFF
cdr3_nt: TGTGCCAGCAGCGCACGGGGAACAGGTGGAGCTTTCTTT
d_call: -
v_call: TRBV7-9
j_call: TRBJ1-1
clone_size: many

cdr3_aa: CASSLGQGHYNEQFF
cdr3_nt: TGTGCCAGCAGCTTAGGACAGGGCCACTACAATGAGCAGTTCTTC
d_call: TRBD1
v_call: TRBV12-3/TRBV12-4
j_call: TRBJ2-1
clone_size: once

cdr3_aa: CASSYSNPGGSYNSPLHF
cdr3_nt: TGTGCCAGCAGTTACTCGAATCCGGGGGGCTCCTATAATTCACCCCTCCACTTT
d_call: -
v_call: TRBV6-5
j_call: TRBJ1-6
clone_size: -

cdr3_aa: CASSRERGLAGSNEQFF
cdr3_nt: TGTGCCAGCAGCCGCGAGAGGGGACTAGCGGGGTCCAATGAGCAGTTCTTC
d_call: TRBD2
v_call: TRBV7-6
j_call: TRBJ2-1
clone_size: many

cdr3_aa: CASSLGRRSGANVLTF
cdr3_nt: TGTGCCAGCAGCTTAGGGCGCCGCTCTGGGGCCAACGTCCTGACTTTC
d_call: -
v_call: TRBV7-2
j_call: TRBJ2-6
clone_size: -

cdr3_aa: CASGQPGLGTNEQFF
cdr3_nt: TGTGCCAGCGGCCAACCGGGACTAGGGACAAATGAGCAGTTCTTC
d_call: TRBD2
v_call: TRBV7-3
j_call: TRBJ2-1
clone_size: -

cdr3_aa: CASSHFLSSSTDTQYF
cdr3_nt: TGTGCCAGCAGCCACTTTCTGAGTTCCAGCACAGATACGCAGTATTTT
d_call: -
v_call: TRBV7-2
j_call: TRBJ2-3
clone_size: -